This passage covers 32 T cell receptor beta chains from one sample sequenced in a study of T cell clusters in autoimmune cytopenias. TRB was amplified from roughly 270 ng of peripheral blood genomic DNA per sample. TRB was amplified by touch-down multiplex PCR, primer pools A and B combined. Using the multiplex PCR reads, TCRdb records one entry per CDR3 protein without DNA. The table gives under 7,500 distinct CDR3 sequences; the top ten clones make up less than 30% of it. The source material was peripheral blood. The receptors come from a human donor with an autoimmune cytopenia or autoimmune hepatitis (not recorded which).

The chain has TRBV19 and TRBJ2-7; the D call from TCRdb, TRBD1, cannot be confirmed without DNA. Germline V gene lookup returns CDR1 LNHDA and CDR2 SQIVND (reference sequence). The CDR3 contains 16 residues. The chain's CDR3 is CASSIGGQRGLLEQYF.

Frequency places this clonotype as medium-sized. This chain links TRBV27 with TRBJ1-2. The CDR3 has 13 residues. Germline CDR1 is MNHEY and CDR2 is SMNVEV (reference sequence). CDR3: CASSRTLDQGYTF.

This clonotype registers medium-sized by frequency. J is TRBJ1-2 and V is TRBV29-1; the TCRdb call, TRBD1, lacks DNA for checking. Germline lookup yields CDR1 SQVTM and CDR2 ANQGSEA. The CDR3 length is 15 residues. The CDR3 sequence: CSVEGWGRGQNGYTF. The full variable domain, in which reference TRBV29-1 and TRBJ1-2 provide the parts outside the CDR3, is SAVISQKPSRDICQRGTSLTIQCQVDSQVTMMFWYRQQPGQSLTLIATANQGSEATYESGFVIDKFPISRPNLTFSTLTVSNMSPEDSSIYLCSVEGWGRGQNGYTFGSGTRLTVV.

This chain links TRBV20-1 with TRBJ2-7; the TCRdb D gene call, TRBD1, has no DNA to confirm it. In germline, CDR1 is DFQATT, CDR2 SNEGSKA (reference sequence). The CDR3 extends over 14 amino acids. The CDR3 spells CSARDSWGGYEQYF.

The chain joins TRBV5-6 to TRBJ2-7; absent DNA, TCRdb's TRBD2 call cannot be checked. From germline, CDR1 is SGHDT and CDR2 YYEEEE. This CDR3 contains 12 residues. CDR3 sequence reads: CASTSGGYEQYF.

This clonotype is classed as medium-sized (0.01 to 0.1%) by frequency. CDR3 residues: CASSLSGSNEQFF. The chain uses TRBV19 and TRBJ2-1; TCRdb's D call of TRBD2 is untestable without DNA. CDR1 is LNHDA, CDR2 SQIVND, per germline (reference sequence). This CDR3 has 13 residues.

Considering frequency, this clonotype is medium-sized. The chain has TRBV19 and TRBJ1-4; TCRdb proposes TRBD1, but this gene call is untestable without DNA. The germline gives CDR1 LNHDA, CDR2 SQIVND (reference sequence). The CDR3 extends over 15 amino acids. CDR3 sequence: CASSMSGVPNEKLFF.

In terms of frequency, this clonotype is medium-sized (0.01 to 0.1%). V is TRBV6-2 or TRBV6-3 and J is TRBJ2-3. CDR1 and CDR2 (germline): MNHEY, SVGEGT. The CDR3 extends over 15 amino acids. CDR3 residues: CASSPGGSYGDTQYF.

The CDR3 here is CASSTTGGRGETQYF. This chain uses TRBV19 with TRBJ2-5; TCRdb names TRBD1, which stays unverified in the absence of DNA. This CDR3 contains 15 residues. Germline assignment: CDR1 LNHDA and CDR2 SQIVND (reference sequence).

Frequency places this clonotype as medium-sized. The CDR3 spells CSVGSGRALAYNEQFF. The chain has TRBV29-1 and TRBJ2-1; no DNA is available, so the TRBD2 call from TCRdb remains unchecked. The germline CDR1 and CDR2 sequences are SQVTM and ANQGSEA. There are 16 residues in the CDR3.

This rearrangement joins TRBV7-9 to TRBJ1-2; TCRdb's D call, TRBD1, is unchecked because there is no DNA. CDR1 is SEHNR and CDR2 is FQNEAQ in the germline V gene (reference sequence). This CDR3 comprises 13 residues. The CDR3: CASSSPGRLGYTF.

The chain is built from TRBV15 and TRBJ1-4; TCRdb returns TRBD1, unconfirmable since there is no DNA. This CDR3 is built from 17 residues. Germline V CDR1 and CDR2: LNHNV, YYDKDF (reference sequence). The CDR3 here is CATSRGLGRETNEKLFF.

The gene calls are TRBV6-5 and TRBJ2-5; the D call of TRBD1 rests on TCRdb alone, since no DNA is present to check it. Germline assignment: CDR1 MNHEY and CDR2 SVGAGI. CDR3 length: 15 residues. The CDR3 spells CASSPGTGVGETQYF.

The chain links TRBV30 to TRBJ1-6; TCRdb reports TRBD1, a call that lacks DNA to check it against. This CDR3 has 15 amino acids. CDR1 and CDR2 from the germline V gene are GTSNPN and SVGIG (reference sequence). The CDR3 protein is CASTDRQGENSPLHF.

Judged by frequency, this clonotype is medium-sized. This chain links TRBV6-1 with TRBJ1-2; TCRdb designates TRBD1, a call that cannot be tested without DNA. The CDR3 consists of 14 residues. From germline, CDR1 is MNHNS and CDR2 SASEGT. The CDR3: CAILGEDRGYGYTF.

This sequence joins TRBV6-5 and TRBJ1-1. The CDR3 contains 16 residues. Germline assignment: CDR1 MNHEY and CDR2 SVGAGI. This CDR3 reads CASSYSGRILNTEAFF.

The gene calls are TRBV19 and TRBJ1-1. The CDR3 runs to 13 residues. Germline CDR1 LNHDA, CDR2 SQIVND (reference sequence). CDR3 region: CASSQWENTEAFF.

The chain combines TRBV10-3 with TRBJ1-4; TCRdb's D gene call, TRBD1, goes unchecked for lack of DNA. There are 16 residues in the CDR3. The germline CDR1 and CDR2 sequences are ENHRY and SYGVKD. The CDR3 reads CAISETRGRGGEKLFF.

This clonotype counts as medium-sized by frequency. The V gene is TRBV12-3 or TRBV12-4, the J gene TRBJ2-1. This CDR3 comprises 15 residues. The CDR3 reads CASSFAPRSYNEQFF.

CDR3: CASSGLLGGPGELFF. V gene TRBV6-2 or TRBV6-3 combines with J gene TRBJ2-2; TCRdb reports TRBD2, a call that lacks DNA to check it against. Germline V gene data show CDR1 as MNHEY and CDR2 as SVGEGT. This CDR3 has 15 amino acids.

CDR3 region: CASRGLGYSPLHF. The chain uses TRBV7-9 and TRBJ1-6. This CDR3 is built from 13 residues. Germline V gives CDR1 SEHNR, CDR2 FQNEAQ (reference sequence).

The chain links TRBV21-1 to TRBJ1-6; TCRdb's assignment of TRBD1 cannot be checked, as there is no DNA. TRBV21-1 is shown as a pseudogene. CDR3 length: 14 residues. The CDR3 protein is CAIRSGTHNSPLHF.

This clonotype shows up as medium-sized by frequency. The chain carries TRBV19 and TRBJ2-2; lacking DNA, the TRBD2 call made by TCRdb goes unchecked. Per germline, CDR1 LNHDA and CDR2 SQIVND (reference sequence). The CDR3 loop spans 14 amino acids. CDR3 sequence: CASLGLPATGELFF.

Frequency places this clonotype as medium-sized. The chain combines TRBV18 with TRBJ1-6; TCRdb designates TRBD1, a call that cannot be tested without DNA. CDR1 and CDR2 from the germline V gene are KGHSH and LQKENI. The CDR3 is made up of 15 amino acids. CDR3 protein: CASSPPQGSNSPLHF.

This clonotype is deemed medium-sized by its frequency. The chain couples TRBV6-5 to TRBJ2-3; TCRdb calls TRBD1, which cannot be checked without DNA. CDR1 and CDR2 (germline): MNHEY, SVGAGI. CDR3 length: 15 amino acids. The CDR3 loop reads CASSNMGQLTDTQYF.

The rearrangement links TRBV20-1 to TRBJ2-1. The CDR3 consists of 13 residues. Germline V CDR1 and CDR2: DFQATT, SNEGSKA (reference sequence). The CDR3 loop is CSAVSSYYNEQFF.

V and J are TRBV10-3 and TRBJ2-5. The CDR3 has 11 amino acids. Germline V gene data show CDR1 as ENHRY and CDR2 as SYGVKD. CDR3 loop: CAISEGETQYF.

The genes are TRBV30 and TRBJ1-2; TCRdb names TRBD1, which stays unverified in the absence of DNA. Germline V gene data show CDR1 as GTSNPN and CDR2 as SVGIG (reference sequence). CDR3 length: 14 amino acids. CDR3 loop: CAWSVGPGDYGYTF.

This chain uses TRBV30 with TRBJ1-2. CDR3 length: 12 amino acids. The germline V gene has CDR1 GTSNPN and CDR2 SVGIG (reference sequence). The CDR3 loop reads CAWKSGNYGYTF. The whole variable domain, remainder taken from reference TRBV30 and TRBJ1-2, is SQTIHQWPATLVQPVGSPLSLECTVEGTSNPNLYWYRQAAGRGLQLLFYSVGIGQISSEVPQNLSASRPQDRQFILSSKKLLLSDSGFYLCAWKSGNYGYTFGSGTRLTVV.

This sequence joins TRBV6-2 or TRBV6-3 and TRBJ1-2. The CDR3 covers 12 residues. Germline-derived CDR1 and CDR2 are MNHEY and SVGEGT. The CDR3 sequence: CASSYSAEGYTF.

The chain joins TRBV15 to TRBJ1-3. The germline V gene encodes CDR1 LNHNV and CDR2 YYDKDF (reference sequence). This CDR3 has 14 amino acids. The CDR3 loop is CATSRAGSGNTIYF. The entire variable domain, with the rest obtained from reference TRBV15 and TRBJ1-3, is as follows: DAMVIQNPRYQVTQFGKPVTLSCSQTLNHNVMYWYQQKSSQAPKLLFHYYDKDFNNEADTPDNFQSRRPNTSFCFLDIRSPGLGDTAMYLCATSRAGSGNTIYFGEGSWLTVV.

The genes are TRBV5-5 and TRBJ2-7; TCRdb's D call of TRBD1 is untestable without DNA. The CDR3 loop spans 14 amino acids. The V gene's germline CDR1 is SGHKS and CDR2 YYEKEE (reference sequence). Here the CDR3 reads CASSTNGHAYEQYF.